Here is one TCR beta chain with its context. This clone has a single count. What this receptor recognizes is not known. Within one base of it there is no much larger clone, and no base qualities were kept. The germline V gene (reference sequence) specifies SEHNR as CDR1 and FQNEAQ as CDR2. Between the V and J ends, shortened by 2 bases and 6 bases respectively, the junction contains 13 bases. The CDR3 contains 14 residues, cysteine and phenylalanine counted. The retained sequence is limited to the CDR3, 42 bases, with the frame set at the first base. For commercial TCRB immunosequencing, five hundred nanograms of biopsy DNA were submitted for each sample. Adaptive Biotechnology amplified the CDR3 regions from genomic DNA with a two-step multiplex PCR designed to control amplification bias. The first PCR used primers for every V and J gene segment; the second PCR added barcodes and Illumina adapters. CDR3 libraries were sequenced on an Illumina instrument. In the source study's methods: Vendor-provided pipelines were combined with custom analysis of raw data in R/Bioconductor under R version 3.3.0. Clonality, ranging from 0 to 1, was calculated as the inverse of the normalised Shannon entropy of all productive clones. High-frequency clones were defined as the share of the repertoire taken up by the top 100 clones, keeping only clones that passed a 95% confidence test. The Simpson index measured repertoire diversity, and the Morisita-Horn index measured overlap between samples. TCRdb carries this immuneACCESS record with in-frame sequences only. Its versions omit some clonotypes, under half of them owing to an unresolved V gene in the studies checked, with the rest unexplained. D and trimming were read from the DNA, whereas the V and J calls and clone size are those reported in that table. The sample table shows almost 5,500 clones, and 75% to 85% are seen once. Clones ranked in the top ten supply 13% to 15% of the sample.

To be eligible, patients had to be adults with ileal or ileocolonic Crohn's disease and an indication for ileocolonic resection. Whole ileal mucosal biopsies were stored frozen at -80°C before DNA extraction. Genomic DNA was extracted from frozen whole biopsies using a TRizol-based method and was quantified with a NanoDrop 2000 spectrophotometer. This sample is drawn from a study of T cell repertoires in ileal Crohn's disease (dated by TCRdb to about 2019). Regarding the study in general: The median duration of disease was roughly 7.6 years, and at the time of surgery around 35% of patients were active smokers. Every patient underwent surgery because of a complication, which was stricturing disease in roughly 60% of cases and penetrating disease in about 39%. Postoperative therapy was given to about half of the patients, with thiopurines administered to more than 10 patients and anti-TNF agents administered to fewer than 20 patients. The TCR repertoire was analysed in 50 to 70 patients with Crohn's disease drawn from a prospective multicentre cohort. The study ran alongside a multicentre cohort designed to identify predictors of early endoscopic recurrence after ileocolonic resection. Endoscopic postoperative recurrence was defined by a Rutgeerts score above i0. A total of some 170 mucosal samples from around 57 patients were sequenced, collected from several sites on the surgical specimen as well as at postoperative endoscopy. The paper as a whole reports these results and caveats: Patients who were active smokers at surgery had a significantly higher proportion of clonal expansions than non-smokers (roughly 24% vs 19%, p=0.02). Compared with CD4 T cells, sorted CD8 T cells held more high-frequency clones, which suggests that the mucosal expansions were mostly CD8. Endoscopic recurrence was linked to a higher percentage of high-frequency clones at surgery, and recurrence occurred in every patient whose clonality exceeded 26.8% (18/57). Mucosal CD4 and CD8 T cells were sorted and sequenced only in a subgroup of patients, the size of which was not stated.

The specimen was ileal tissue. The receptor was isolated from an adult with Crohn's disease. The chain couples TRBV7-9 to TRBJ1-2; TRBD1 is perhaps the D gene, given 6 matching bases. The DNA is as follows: TGTGCCAGCAGCTTACAGGGGCCAGGTAATGGCTACACCTTC. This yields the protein CASSLQGPGNGYTF.